These T cell receptor beta chains were read from a single sample in a study of control samples from healthy donors and cancer patients. Only in-frame clones appear in the TCRdb table, and some are missing; sequencing was by immunoSEQ multiplex PCR. Here the sample spans roughly 92,000 clones, around 83% being singletons. The sample was blood. These receptors were taken from a woman between 45 and 60 years old in good health. The CDR3 runs from the conserved cysteine through the conserved F or W. A D gene is named only where the DNA matches it firmly. Part of the rows lack a size; the others show once, few, many or a class for expanded clones.

v_gene	d_gene	abundance	j_gene	CDR3aa	CDR3nt
TRBV19	-	-	TRBJ1-3	CASSAWTLNSGNTIYF	TGTGCCAGTAGTGCCTGGACACTGAACTCTGGAAACACCATATATTTT
TRBV3-1/TRBV3-2	TRBD1	-	TRBJ1-3	CASSLYLGQGAYGNTIYF	TGTGCCAGCAGCCTCTATTTAGGACAGGGGGCTTATGGAAACACCATATATTTT
TRBV11-1	TRBD2	once	TRBJ2-1	CASSSSGTSGYNEQFF	TGTGCCAGCAGCTCCTCCGGGACTAGCGGATACAATGAGCAGTTCTTC
TRBV6-5	-	-	TRBJ2-5	CASSLWAQEQETQYF	TGTGCCAGCAGCCTTTGGGCTCAGGAACAAGAGACCCAGTACTTC
TRBV7-8	TRBD1	-	TRBJ1-5	CASSLVGQGNQPQHF	TGTGCCAGCAGCTTAGTGGGACAGGGGAATCAGCCCCAGCATTTT
TRBV29-1	-	once	TRBJ1-1	CSVVAGRQVTEAFF	TGCAGCGTTGTGGCAGGGAGGCAGGTCACTGAAGCTTTCTTT
TRBV9	-	-	TRBJ1-4	CASSVGGEANEKLFF	TGTGCCAGCAGCGTAGGTGGGGAGGCTAATGAAAAACTGTTTTTT
TRBV29-1	TRBD1	-	TRBJ1-3	CSVAQQGATIYF	TGCAGCGTCGCCCAACAGGGGGCCACCATATATTTT
TRBV28	-	-	TRBJ2-2	CASGLKWELFF	TGTGCCAGCGGGTTGAAATGGGAGCTGTTTTTT
TRBV27	TRBD1	-	TRBJ2-3	CASSLQGARGTQYF	TGTGCCAGCAGTTTACAGGGGGCGCGAGGTACGCAGTATTTT
TRBV6-5	-	-	TRBJ1-6	CASSYSEEVGGPLHF	TGTGCCAGCAGTTACTCGGAGGAGGTGGGGGGACCCCTCCACTTT
TRBV4-2	TRBD1	-	TRBJ1-4	CASSQALGTGDEKLFF	TGTGCCAGCAGCCAAGCGCTCGGGACAGGGGATGAAAAACTGTTTTTT
TRBV6-5	-	-	TRBJ1-3	CASRKDPGNTIYF	TGTGCCAGCCGCAAGGACCCTGGAAACACCATATATTTT
TRBV7-2	TRBD2	-	TRBJ2-7	CASSLRGGKREDYEQYF	TGTGCCAGCAGCTTAAGGGGAGGTAAGCGGGAGGATTACGAGCAGTACTTC
TRBV3-1/TRBV3-2	-	once	TRBJ2-1	CASSQVGGDFPYNEQFF	TGTGCCAGCAGCCAAGTAGGGGGGGACTTTCCCTACAATGAGCAGTTCTTC
TRBV7-9	-	-	TRBJ2-6	CASSLASTGPGANVLTF	TGTGCCAGCAGCTTAGCGAGTACAGGGCCTGGGGCCAACGTCCTGACTTTC
TRBV5-4	-	-	TRBJ2-1	CASSLERGNEQFF	TGTGCCAGCAGCTTGGAGAGGGGCAATGAGCAGTTCTTC
TRBV18	-	-	TRBJ2-3	CASSPPGAEGDTQYF	TGTGCCAGCTCACCACCGGGGGCTGAGGGAGATACGCAGTATTTT
TRBV3-1/TRBV3-2	-	once	TRBJ2-5	CASSLTVLKGETQYF	TGTGCCAGCAGCCTAACGGTGCTCAAGGGGGAGACCCAGTACTTC
TRBV7-9	TRBD1	-	TRBJ2-7	CASSPTTGDYEQYF	TGTGCCAGCAGCCCTACCACAGGGGACTACGAGCAGTACTTC
TRBV23-1	-	-	TRBJ2-7	CASSRRGGNYEQYF	TGCGCCAGCAGTCGGCGTGGAGGGAACTACGAGCAGTACTTC
TRBV6-2/TRBV6-3	-	-	TRBJ2-1	CASSYGVGLGVGEQFF	TGTGCCAGCAGTTACGGAGTAGGTTTGGGGGTGGGTGAGCAGTTCTTC
TRBV6-5	-	once	TRBJ2-7	CASSYAGLRGNYEQYF	TGTGCCAGCAGTTACGCGGGATTGAGGGGAAACTACGAGCAGTACTTC
TRBV2	-	few	TRBJ2-6	CASISRRGYSGANVLTF	TGTGCCAGCATTAGTCGTAGAGGCTACTCTGGGGCCAACGTCCTGACTTTC
TRBV6-5	TRBD2	-	TRBJ2-1	CASSTQTSAHNEQFF	TGTGCCAGCAGTACCCAGACTAGCGCCCACAATGAGCAGTTCTTC
TRBV11-3	-	-	TRBJ2-5	CASSSGTTQETQYF	TGTGCCAGCAGCTCCGGGACAACCCAAGAGACCCAGTACTTC
TRBV10-3	-	once	TRBJ1-1	CAISESPGNTEAFF	TGTGCCATCAGTGAGTCCCCAGGGAACACTGAAGCTTTCTTT
TRBV18	-	-	TRBJ2-1	CASSPYPAGEYPSTTYNEQFF	TGTGCCAGCTCACCATATCCCGCAGGGGAGTACCCCTCTACTACCTACAATGAGCAGTTCTTC
TRBV28	TRBD2	-	TRBJ2-7	CASSFGLAYSYEQYF	TGTGCCAGCAGTTTTGGACTAGCGTACTCCTACGAGCAGTACTTC
TRBV2	-	-	TRBJ1-1	CASMNRQNTEAFF	TGTGCCAGCATGAACAGGCAGAACACTGAAGCTTTCTTT
TRBV4-2	-	-	TRBJ2-5	CASSQTYGPRETQYF	TGTGCCAGCAGCCAGACATATGGGCCCCGAGAGACCCAGTACTTC
TRBV5-1	TRBD2	-	TRBJ2-5	CASRKGLAAETQYF	TGCGCCAGCAGAAAGGGACTAGCGGCGGAGACCCAGTACTTC
TRBV19	TRBD1	-	TRBJ1-1	CASRTTGGGTEAFF	TGTGCCAGTAGAACTACAGGGGGGGGCACTGAAGCTTTCTTT
TRBV11-2	-	once	TRBJ2-7	CASSLSREQYF	TGTGCCAGCAGCTTATCCCGCGAGCAGTACTTC
TRBV18	-	-	TRBJ2-7	CASSQRYEQYF	TGTGCCAGCTCACAGAGGTACGAGCAGTACTTC
TRBV28	TRBD2	-	TRBJ2-1	CASSYPGLAGGAPNEQFF	TGTGCCAGCAGCTACCCGGGACTAGCGGGAGGGGCACCGAATGAGCAGTTCTTC
TRBV7-3	TRBD1	-	TRBJ2-1	CASSLNGQGDYNEQFF	TGTGCCAGCAGCTTAAATGGCCAGGGGGACTACAATGAGCAGTTCTTC
TRBV6-5	TRBD2	-	TRBJ2-5	CASSLRLAVGETQYF	TGTGCCAGCAGTCTCCGACTAGCGGTGGGGGAGACCCAGTACTTC
TRBV6-1	TRBD1	-	TRBJ2-7	CASSERLQGVKNEQYF	TGTGCCAGCAGTGAACGGCTGCAGGGGGTAAAAAACGAGCAGTACTTC
TRBV6-6	-	-	TRBJ1-5	CASSYLSQPQHF	TGTGCCAGCAGTTACTTATCTCAGCCCCAGCATTTT
TRBV7-9	-	-	TRBJ1-2	CASSLVGREYGYTF	TGTGCCAGCAGCTTAGTCGGCAGGGAGTATGGCTACACCTTC
TRBV19	-	-	TRBJ2-1	CASISRSAGYNEQFF	TGTGCCAGTATCTCGCGGAGCGCAGGGTACAATGAGCAGTTCTTC
TRBV27	TRBD2	-	TRBJ2-1	CASRTPLRGRALDNSYNEQFF	TGTGCCAGCAGGACACCACTTCGGGGGAGGGCCTTAGATAACTCCTACAATGAGCAGTTCTTC
TRBV25-1	TRBD1	-	TRBJ1-4	CASSELGTGALNEKLFF	TGTGCCAGCAGTGAATTGGGGACAGGGGCCCTTAATGAAAAACTGTTTTTT
TRBV23-1	-	-	TRBJ1-3	CASSHGCAGLRGVFPPLGNTIYF	TGCGCCAGCAGTCATGGTTGCGCAGGGCTAAGAGGGGTTTTTCCCCCTTTGGGAAACACCATATATTTT
TRBV11-2	-	few	TRBJ1-4	CASSPGTLEKLFF	TGTGCCAGCAGCCCCGGGACCCTTGAAAAACTGTTTTTT
TRBV20-1	TRBD2	-	TRBJ2-5	CSASGVAGGQETQYF	TGCAGTGCTAGTGGGGTAGCGGGGGGGCAAGAGACCCAGTACTTC
TRBV2	TRBD1	-	TRBJ1-2	CASSEDRTGLEGYTF	TGTGCCAGCAGTGAAGACCGGACAGGGCTTGAAGGCTACACCTTC
TRBV16	-	-	TRBJ1-3	CASSQGSGNTIYF	TGTGCCAGCAGCCAGGGCTCTGGAAACACCATATATTTT
TRBV11-2	TRBD1	-	TRBJ1-1	CASSAFRDRNTEAFF	TGTGCCAGCAGCGCTTTTCGGGACAGGAACACTGAAGCTTTCTTT
TRBV7-3	TRBD1	-	TRBJ2-3	CASSHRGTTDTQYF	TGTGCCAGCAGCCACAGGGGCACCACAGATACGCAGTATTTT
TRBV9	-	once	TRBJ1-3	CASSVSGSSGNTIYF	TGTGCCAGCAGCGTATCGGGGAGCTCTGGAAACACCATATATTTT
TRBV27	TRBD2	-	TRBJ2-5	CASSPVLGLAGKRETQYF	TGTGCCAGCAGTCCCGTATTAGGGCTAGCGGGGAAGAGGGAGACCCAGTACTTC
TRBV9	-	-	TRBJ2-3	CASSVAARAGSTDTQYF	TGTGCCAGCAGCGTCGCGGCGAGGGCAGGGAGCACAGATACGCAGTATTTT
TRBV25-1	-	-	TRBJ1-5	CASSRLGRGNGNQPQHF	TGTGCCAGCAGCCGACTAGGGAGGGGGAATGGCAATCAGCCCCAGCATTTT
TRBV18	TRBD1	-	TRBJ2-5	CASSPPGQAATQYF	TGTGCCAGCTCACCACCGGGACAGGCCGCGACCCAGTACTTC
TRBV12-3/TRBV12-4	-	-	TRBJ2-5	CASSFRAKETQYF	TGTGCCAGCAGTTTTAGGGCCAAAGAGACCCAGTACTTC
TRBV18	TRBD1	-	TRBJ2-7	CASSPSDRGGYEQYF	TGTGCCAGCTCACCATCGGACAGGGGTGGATACGAGCAGTACTTC